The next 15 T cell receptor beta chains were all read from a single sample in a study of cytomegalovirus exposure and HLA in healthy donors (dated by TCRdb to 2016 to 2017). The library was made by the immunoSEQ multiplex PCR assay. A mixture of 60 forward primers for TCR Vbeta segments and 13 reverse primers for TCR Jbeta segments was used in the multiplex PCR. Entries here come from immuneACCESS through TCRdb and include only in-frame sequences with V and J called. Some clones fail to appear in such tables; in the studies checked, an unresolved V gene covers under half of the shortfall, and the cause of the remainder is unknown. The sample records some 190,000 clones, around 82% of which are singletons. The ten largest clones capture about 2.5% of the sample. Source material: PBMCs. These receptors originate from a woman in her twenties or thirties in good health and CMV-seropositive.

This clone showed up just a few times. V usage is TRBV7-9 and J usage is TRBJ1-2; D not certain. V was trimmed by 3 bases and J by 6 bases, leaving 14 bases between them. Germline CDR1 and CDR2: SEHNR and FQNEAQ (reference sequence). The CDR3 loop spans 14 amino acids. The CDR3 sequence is CASSLEGLTDGYTF. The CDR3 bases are TGTGCCAGCAGCTTGGAGGGCCTCACGGATGGCTACACCTTC.

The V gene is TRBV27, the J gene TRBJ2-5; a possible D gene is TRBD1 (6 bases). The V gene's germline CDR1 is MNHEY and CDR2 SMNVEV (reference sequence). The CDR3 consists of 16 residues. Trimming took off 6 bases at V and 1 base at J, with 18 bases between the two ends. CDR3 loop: CASSEKTIRGQETQYF. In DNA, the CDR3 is TGTGCCAGCAGCGAAAAGACCATCAGGGGCCAAGAGACCCAGTACTTC.

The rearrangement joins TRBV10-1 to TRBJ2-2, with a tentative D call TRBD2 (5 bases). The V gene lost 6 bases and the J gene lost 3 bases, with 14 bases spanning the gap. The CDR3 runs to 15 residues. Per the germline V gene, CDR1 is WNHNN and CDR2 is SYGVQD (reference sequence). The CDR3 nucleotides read TGCGCCAGCAGCCTCGCGGGCCGGGACACCGGGGAGCTGTTTTTT. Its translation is CASSLAGRDTGELFF.

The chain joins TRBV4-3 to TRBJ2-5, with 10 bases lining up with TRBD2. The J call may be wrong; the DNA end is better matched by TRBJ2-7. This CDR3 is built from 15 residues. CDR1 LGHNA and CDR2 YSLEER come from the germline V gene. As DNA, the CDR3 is TGCGCCAGCAGCCCGGGGACTAGCGCTGCCTACGAGCAGTACTTC. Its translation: CASSPGTSAAYEQYF.

CDR3 amino acids: CAWSVPRGGLYEQYF. Here the CDR3 DNA reads TGTGCCTGGAGTGTACCCCGCGGGGGGCTATACGAGCAGTACTTC. The chain has TRBV30 and TRBJ2-5; 8 positions agree with TRBD2. The assigned J gene may be wrong: the sequence end matches TRBJ2-7 better. This CDR3 has 15 amino acids. Germline V gives CDR1 GTSNPN, CDR2 SVGIG (reference sequence).

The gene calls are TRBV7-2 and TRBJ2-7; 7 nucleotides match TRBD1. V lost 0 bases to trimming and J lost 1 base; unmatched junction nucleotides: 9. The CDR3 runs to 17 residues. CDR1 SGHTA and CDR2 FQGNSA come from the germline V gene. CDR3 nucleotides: TGTGCCAGCAGCTTAGCTAGGGACAGAGGTCTTTCCTACGAGCAGTACTTC. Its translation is CASSLARDRGLSYEQYF.

CDR3 nucleotide sequence: TGTGCCAGCAGTTACAGGACAGACACTGAAGCTTTCTTT. Its translation: CASSYRTDTEAFF. V and J are TRBV6-5 and TRBJ1-1; weak D call: TRBD1 (6 bases). Trimming stripped 2 bases from V and 3 bases from J, with 7 bases between. Germline CDR1 and CDR2: MNHEY and SVGAGI. The CDR3 runs 13 residues.

The chain's CDR3 is CASSQDQGLHEKLFF. The CDR3 coding sequence is TGTGCCAGCAGCCAAGATCAGGGACTTCATGAAAAACTGTTTTTT. The chain joins TRBV4-2 to TRBJ1-4; D possibly corresponds to TRBD1 (5 bases). Germline CDR1 reads LGHNA; CDR2 reads YNFKEQ. Trimming took 0 bases from V and 6 from J, leaving 11 bases between them. This CDR3 has 15 residues.

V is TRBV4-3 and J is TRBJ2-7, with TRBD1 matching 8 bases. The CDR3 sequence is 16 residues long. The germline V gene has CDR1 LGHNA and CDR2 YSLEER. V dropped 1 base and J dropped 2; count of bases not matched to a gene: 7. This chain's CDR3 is CASSQGVSDRAYEQYF. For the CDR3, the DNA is TGCGCCAGCAGCCAAGGGGTTTCGGACAGGGCCTACGAGCAGTACTTC.

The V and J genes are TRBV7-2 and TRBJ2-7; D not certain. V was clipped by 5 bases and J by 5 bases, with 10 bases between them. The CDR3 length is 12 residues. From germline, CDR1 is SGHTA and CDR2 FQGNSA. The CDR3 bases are TGTGCCAGCAGCCTGTATCGGGACGAGCAGTACTTC. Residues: CASSLYRDEQYF. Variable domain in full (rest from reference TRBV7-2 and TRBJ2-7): GAGVSQSPSNKVTEKGKDVELRCDPISGHTALYWYRQSLGQGLEFLIYFQGNSAPDKSGLPSDRFSAERTGGSVSTLTIQRTQQEDSAVYLCASSLYRDEQYFGPGTRLTVT.

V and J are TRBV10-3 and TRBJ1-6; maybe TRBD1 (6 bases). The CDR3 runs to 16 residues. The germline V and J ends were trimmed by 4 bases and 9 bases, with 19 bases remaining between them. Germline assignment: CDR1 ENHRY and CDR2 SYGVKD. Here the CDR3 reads CAISGQGQGEVSPLHF. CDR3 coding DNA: TGTGCCATCAGTGGGCAGGGGCAGGGAGAAGTTTCACCCCTCCACTTT.

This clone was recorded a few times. CDR3 residues: CASSFGVTSTDTQYF. The CDR3, as DNA: TGTGCCAGCAGCTTTGGCGTGACTAGCACAGATACGCAGTATTTT. The chain joins TRBV11-3 to TRBJ2-3; D is unclear. The CDR3 has 15 residues. V was clipped by 3 bases and J by 0 bases, with 10 bases between them. Germline CDR1 SGHNT, CDR2 YENEEA. Filled out from reference TRBV11-3 and TRBJ2-3, the complete variable domain reads EAGVVQSPRYKIIEKKQPVAFWCNPISGHNTLYWYLQNLGQGPELLIRYENEEAVDDSQLPKDRFSAERLKGVDSTLKIQPAELGDSAVYLCASSFGVTSTDTQYFGPGTRLTVL.

CDR3 in amino acids: CASTPRTGRNTGELFF. The CDR3 DNA follows: TGTGCCAGTACCCCCCGGACAGGACGAAACACCGGGGAGCTGTTTTTT. The V and J genes are TRBV19 and TRBJ2-2; 7 nucleotides agree with TRBD1. CDR1 and CDR2 from the germline V gene are LNHDA and SQIVND (reference sequence). The V and J ends lost 7 bases and 2 bases, in that order; junction bases with no gene match: 10. The CDR3 runs 16 residues.

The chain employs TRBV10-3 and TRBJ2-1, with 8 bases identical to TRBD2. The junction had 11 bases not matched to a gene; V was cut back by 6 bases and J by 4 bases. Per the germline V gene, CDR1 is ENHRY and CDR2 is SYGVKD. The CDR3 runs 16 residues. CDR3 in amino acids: CAIRNPGLADYNEQFF. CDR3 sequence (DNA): TGTGCCATCAGGAACCCCGGACTAGCAGATTACAATGAGCAGTTCTTC.

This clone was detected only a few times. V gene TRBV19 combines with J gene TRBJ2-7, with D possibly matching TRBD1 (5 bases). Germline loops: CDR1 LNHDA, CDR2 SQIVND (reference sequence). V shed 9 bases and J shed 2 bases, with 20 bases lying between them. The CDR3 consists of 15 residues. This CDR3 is CASTPRDSPPYEQYF. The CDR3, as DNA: TGTGCCAGCACCCCCCGTGACAGTCCTCCCTACGAGCAGTACTTC.